The present entry profiles one TCR beta chain with its context. This record comes from a study of blood T cell repertoires in COVID-19. Study information: Material from acute and convalescent COVID-19 was sourced from the United States, Italy and Spain. The analysed material was cDNA or gDNA that came from T cells, B-cell-depleted T cells, or PBMCs.

Original processing notes: How many nucleated cells were present was estimated from reference gene primer amplification. Only in-frame clones appear in the TCRdb table, and some are missing; sequencing was by immunoSEQ multiplex PCR. The V and J calls and clone size were taken over from that table, and D and trimming were inferred from the DNA. The sample consists of about 160,000 clones, approximately 92% of them appearing once. Germline values: CDR1 SGHRS, CDR2 YFSETQ. Trimming stripped 0 bases from V and 0 bases from J, with 9 bases between. The CDR3 totals 16 residues. The sequence came from a woman aged 50 to 60 with acute or convalescent COVID-19. The material sequenced was peripheral blood. This rearrangement joins TRBV5-1 to TRBJ2-2; D not certain. CDR3 region: CASSLDARPNTGELFF. CDR3 DNA: TGCGCCAGCAGCTTGGATGCCAGGCCGAACACCGGGGAGCTGTTTTTT.